The source of this TCR beta chain is a study of cytomegalovirus exposure and HLA in healthy donors. In the study overall: The study's early data release held tens of millions of unique TCRs from HLA-typed donors.

The V and J ends lost 6 bases and 7 bases, in that order; junction bases with no gene match: 8. The CDR3 totals 15 residues. CDR1 is MNHEY and CDR2 is SVGAGI in the germline V gene. Remarks on this clone: Its antigen is unknown.

Primers included in the PCR were 60 Vbeta and 13 Jbeta primers. Using immunoSEQ multiplex PCR, the repertoire was profiled, and TCRdb retains in-frame clones only, with some absent. Of some 210,000 clones in the sample, roughly 80% were seen once. Study findings and constraints: CMV antigen specificity was confirmed in vitro for a few CMV-associated chains.

The chain joins TRBV6-5 to TRBJ1-6, with TRBD1 matching 8 bases. This receptor was obtained from a woman in her twenties or thirties in good health and CMV-seropositive. Material for sequencing was PBMCs. The CDR3 DNA sequence: TGTGCCAGCAGGCAGGGGGACAGGTCCAATTCACCCCTCCACTTT. Its translation is CASRQGDRSNSPLHF.